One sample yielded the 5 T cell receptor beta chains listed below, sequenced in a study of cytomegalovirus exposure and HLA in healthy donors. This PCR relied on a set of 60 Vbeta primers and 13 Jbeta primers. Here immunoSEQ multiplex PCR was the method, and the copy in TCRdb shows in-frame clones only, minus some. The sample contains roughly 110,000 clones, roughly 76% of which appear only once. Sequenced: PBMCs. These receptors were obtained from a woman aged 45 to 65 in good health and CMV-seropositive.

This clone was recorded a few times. CDR3 bases: TGTGCCTGGAGTGTTGGGACAGGGGACTACGAGCAGTACTTC. It specifies CAWSVGTGDYEQYF. This chain joins TRBV30 and TRBJ2-7; 10 bases fit TRBD1. The CDR3 loop spans 14 amino acids. Germline assignment: CDR1 GTSNPN and CDR2 SVGIG (reference sequence). V lost 0 bases and J lost 3; bases outside the gene matches: 2.

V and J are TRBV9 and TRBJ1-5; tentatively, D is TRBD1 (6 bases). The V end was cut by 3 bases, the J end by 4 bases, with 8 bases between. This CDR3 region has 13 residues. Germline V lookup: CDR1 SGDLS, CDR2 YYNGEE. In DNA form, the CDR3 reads TGTGCCAGCAGCGAGGGGGTAAATCAGCCCCAGCATTTT. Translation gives CASSEGVNQPQHF.

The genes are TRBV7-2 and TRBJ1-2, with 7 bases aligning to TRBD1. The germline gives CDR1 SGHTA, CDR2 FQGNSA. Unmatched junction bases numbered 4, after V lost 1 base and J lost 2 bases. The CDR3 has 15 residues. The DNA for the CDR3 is TGTGCCAGCAGCTTAGAGGGACAGCCGAACTATGGCTACACCTTC. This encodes CASSLEGQPNYGYTF.

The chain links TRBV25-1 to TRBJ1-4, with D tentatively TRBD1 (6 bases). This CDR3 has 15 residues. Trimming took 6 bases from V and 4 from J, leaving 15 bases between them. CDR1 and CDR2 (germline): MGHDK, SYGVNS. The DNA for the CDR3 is TGTGCCAGCAGCGAAACCGGACAGTTTAATGAAAAACTGTTTTTT. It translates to CASSETGQFNEKLFF. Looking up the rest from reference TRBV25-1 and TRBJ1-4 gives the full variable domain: EADIYQTPRYLVIGTGKKITLECSQTMGHDKMYWYQQDPGMELHLIHYSYGVNSTEKGDLSSESTVSRIRTEHFPLTLESARPSHTSQYLCASSETGQFNEKLFFGSGTQLSVL.

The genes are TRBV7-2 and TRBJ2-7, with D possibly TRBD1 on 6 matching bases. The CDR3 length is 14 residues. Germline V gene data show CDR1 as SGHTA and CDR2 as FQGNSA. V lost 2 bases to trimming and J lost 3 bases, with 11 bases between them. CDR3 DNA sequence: TGTGCCAGCAGCTTACAGACAGGAGTCTACGAGCAGTACTTC. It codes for CASSLQTGVYEQYF.